Listed here is a single T cell receptor beta chain. Measured with immunoSEQ multiplex PCR; TCRdb has only the in-frame clones, and not every one. The sample lists 310,000 or so clones, 86% occurring once. These data originate in a study of blood T cell repertoires in COVID-19. The CDR3 runs 15 residues. CDR1 is MNHNY, CDR2 SVGAGI, per germline (reference sequence). Trimming stripped 2 bases from V and 0 bases from J, with 5 bases between. This sequence joins TRBV6-6 and TRBJ2-6; TRBD2 is a possible D gene (5 bases). The sample comprised peripheral blood. The receptor's source is a woman younger than 45 who had recovered from COVID-19. The CDR3 loop is CASSYDYSGANVLTF. In DNA, the CDR3 is TGTGCCAGCAGTTACGACTACTCTGGGGCCAACGTCCTGACTTTC.